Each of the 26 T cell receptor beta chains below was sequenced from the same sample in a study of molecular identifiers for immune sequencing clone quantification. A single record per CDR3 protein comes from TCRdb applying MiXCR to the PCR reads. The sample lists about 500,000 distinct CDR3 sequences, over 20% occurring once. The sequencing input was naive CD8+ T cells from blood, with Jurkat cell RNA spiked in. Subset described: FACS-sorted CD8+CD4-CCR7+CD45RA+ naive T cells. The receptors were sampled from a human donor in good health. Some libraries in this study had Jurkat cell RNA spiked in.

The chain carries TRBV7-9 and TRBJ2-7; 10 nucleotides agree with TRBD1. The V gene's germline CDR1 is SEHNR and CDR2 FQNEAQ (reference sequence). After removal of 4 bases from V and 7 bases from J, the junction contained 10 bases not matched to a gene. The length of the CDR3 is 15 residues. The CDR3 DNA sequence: TGTGCCAGCAGCTCCCCGGGACAGGGGAGATGGGAGCAGTACTTC. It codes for CASSSPGQGRWEQYF.

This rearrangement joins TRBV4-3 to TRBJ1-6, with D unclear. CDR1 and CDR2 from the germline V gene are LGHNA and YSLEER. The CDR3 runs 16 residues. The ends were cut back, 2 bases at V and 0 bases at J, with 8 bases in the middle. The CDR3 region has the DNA TGCGCCAGCAGCCAACTGAAGAGCTCCTATAATTCACCCCTCCACTTT. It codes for CASSQLKSSYNSPLHF.

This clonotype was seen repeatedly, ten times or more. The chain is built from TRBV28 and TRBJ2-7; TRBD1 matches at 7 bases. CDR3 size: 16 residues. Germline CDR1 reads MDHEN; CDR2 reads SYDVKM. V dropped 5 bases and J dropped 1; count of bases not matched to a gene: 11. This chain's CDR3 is CASSTPDDRVSYEQYF. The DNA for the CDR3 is TGTGCCAGCAGTACTCCTGACGACAGGGTTTCCTACGAGCAGTACTTC.

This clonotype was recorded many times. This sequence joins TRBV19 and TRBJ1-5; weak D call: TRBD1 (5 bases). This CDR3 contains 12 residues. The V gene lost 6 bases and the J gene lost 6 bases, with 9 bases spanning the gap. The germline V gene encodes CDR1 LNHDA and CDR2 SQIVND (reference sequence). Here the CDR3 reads CASRGGAQPQHF. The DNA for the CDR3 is TGTGCCAGTAGAGGCGGGGCTCAGCCCCAGCATTTT. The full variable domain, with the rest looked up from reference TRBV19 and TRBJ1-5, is DGGITQSPKYLFRKEGQNVTLSCEQNLNHDAMYWYRQDPGQGLRLIYYSQIVNDFQKGDIAEGYSVSREKKESFPLTVTSAQKNPTAFYLCASRGGAQPQHFGDGTRLSIL.

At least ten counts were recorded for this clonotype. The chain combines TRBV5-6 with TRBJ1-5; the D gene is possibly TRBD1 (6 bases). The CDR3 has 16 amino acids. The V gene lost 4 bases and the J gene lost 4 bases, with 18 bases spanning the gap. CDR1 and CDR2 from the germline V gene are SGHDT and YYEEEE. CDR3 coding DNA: TGTGCCAGCAGCGCCAACAGGGATCGATGGAATCAGCCCCAGCATTTT. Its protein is CASSANRDRWNQPQHF. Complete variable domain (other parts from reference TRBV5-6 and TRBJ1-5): DAGVTQSPTHLIKTRGQQVTLRCSPKSGHDTVSWYQQALGQGPQFIFQYYEEEERQRGNFPDRFSGHQFPNYSSELNVNALLLGDSALYLCASSANRDRWNQPQHFGDGTRLSIL.

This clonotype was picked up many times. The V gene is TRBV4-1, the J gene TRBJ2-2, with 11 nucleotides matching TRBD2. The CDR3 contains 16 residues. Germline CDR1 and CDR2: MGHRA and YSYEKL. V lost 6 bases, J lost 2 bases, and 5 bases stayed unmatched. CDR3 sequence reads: CASRSGTSGNTGELFF. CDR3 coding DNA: TGCGCCAGCAGATCAGGGACTAGCGGAAACACCGGGGAGCTGTTTTTT.

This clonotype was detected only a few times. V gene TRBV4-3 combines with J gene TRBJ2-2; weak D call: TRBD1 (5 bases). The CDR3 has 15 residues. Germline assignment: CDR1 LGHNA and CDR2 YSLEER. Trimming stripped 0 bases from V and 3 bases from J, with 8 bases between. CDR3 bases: TGCGCCAGCAGCCAAGACAGGGAAGACACCGGGGAGCTGTTTTTT. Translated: CASSQDREDTGELFF.

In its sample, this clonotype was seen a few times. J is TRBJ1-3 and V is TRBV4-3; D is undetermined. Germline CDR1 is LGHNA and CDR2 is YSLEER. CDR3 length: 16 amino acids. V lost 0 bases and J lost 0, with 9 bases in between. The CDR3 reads CASSQDMFTSGNTIYF. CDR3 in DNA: TGCGCCAGCAGCCAAGACATGTTCACCTCTGGAAACACCATATATTTT.

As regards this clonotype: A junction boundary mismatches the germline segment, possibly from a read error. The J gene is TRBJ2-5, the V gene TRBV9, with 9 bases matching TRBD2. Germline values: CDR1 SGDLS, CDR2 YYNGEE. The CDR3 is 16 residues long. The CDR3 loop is CASSVASGGPQETLYF. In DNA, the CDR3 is TGTGCCAGCAGCGTGGCGAGCGGGGGGCCCCAAGAGACCCTGTACTTC.

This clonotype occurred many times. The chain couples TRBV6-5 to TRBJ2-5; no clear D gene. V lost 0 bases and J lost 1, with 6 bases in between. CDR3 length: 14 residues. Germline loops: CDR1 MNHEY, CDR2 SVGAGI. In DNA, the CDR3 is TGTGCCAGCAGTTACTCGGCGGCCCAAGAGACCCAGTACTTC. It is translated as CASSYSAAQETQYF.

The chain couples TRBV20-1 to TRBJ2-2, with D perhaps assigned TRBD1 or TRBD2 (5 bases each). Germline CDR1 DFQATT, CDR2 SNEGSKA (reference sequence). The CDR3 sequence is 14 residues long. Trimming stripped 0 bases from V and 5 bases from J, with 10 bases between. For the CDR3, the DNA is TGCAGTGCTAGAGAGCGGTGGGGGACCGGGGAGCTGTTTTTT. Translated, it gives CSARERWGTGELFF.

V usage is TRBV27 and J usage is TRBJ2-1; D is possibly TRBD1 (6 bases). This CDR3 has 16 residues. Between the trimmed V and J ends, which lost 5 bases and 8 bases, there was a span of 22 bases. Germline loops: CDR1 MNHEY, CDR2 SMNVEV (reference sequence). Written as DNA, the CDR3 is TGTGCCAGCAGTCTGTTAGCTAGCAGGGGTGTCGATGAGCAGTTCTTC. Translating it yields CASSLLASRGVDEQFF.

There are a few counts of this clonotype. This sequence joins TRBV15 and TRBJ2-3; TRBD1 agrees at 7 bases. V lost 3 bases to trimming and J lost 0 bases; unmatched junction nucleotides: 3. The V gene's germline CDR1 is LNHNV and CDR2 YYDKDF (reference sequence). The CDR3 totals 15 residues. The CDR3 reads CATSRGDSSTDTQYF. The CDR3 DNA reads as TGTGCCACCAGCAGGGGGGACAGTAGCACAGATACGCAGTATTTT.

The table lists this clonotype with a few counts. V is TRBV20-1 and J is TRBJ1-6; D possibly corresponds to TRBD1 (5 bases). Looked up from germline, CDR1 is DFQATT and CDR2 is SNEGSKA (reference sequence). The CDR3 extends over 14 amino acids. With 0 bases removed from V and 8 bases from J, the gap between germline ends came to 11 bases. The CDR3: CSARDTGGYSPLHF. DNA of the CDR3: TGCAGTGCTAGAGATACGGGGGGGTATTCACCCCTCCACTTT.

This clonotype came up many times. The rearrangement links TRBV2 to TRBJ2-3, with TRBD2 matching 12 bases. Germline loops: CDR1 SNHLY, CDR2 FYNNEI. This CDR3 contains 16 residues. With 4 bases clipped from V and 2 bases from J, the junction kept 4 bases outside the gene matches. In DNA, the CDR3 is TGTGCCAGCAGTGGGACTAGCGGGGAACCCACAGATACGCAGTATTTT. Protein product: CASSGTSGEPTDTQYF.

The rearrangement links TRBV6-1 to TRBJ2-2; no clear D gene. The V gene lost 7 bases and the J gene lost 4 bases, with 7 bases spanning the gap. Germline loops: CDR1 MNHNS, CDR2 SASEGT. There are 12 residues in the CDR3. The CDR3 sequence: CASTNPTGELFF. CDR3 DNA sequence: TGTGCCAGCACCAACCCCACCGGGGAGCTGTTTTTT.

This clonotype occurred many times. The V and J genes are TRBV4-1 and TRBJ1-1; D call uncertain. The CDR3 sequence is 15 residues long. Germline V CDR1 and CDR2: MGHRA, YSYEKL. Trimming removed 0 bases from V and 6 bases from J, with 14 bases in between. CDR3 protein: CASSQDQFGASEAFF. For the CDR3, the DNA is TGCGCCAGCAGCCAAGATCAGTTTGGAGCCTCTGAAGCTTTCTTT.

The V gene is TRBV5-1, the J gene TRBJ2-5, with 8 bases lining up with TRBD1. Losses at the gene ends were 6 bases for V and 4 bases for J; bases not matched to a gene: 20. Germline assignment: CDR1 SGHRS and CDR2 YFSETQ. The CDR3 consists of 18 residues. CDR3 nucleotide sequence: TGCGCCAGCAACATCACAGGGGGATCACACTTGACACCAGAGACCCAGTACTTC. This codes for CASNITGGSHLTPETQYF.

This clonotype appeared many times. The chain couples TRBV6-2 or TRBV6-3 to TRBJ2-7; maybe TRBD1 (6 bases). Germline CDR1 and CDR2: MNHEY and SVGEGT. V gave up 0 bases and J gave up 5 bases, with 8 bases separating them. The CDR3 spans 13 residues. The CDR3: CASSYSRGDEQYF. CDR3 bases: TGTGCCAGCAGTTACTCCAGGGGAGACGAGCAGTACTTC.

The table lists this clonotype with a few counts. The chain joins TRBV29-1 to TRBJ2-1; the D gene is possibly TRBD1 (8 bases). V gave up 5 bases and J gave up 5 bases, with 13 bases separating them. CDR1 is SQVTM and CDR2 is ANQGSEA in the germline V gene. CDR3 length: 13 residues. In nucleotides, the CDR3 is TGCAGCGTTTCACAGGGGGGGAACAATGAGCAGTTCTTC. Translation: CSVSQGGNNEQFF.

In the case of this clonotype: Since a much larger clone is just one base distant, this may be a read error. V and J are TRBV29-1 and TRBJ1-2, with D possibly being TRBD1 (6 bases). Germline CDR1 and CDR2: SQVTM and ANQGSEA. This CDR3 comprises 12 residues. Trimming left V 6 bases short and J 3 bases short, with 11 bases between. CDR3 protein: CSVEDSDYGYTF. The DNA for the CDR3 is TGCAGCGTAGAGGACAGCGACTATGGCTACACCTTC.

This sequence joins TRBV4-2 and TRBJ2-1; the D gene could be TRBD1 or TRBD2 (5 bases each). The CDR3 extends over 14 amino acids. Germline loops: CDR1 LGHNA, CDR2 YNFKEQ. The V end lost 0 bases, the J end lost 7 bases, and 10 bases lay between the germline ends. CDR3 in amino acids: CASSQDRWGNEQFF. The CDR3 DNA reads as TGTGCCAGCAGCCAAGATCGATGGGGGAATGAGCAGTTCTTC.

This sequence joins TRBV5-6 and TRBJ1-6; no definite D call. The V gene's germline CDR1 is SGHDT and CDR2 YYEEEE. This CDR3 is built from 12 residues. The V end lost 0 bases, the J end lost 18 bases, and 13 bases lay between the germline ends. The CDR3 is CASSLGVTSAHF. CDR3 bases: TGTGCCAGCAGCTTGGGTGTGACATCGGCCCACTTT. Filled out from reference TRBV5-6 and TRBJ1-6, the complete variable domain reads DAGVTQSPTHLIKTRGQQVTLRCSPKSGHDTVSWYQQALGQGPQFIFQYYEEEERQRGNFPDRFSGHQFPNYSSELNVNALLLGDSALYLCASSLGVTSAHFGNGTRLTVT.

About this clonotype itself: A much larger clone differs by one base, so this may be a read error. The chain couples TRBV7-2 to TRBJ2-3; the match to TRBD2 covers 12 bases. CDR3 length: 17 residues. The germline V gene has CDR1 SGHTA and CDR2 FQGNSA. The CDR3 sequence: CASGFPLAGGHTDTQYF. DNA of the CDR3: TGTGCCAGCGGCTTCCCCCTAGCGGGGGGGCATACAGATACGCAGTATTTT.

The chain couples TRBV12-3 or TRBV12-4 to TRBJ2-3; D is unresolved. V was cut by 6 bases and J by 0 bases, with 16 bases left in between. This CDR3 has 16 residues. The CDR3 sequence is CASSSPFVGSTDTQYF. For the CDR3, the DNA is TGTGCCAGCAGCTCCCCTTTTGTGGGAAGCACAGATACGCAGTATTTT.

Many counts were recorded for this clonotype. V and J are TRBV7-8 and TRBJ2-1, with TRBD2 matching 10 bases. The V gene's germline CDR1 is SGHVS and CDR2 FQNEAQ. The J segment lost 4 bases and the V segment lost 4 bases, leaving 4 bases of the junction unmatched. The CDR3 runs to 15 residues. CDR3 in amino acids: CASSSGTSEYNEQFF. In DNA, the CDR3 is TGTGCCAGCAGCTCCGGGACTAGCGAGTACAATGAGCAGTTCTTC. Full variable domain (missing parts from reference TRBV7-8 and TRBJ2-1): GAGVSQSPRYKVAKRGQDVALRCDPISGHVSLFWYQQALGQGPEFLTYFQNEAQLDKSGLPSDRFFAERPEGSVSTLKIQRTQQEDSAVYLCASSSGTSEYNEQFFGPGTRLTVL.